The text below deals with one T cell receptor (beta chain). The antigen remains undetermined. The CDR3 runs to 15 residues. V lost 0 bases and J lost 3, with 8 bases in between. The V gene's germline CDR1 is LGHNA and CDR2 YNFKEQ. Repertoires were generated with immunoSEQ multiplex PCR, while TCRdb's copy carries only in-frame clones and drops some. This table holds some 10,000 clones, approximately 99.4% found once. The data derive from a study of monozygotic twins with cystic fibrosis. The study, taken as a whole, reports: V usage most resembled the co-twin in 13 of 16 pairs.

The sample consisted of blood. The rearrangement links TRBV4-2 to TRBJ2-2; D is uncertain. The clonotype comes from a man aged 18 to 35 with cystic fibrosis. The DNA of the CDR3 is TGTGCCAGCAGCCAAGAGGAAGGGTACACCGGGGAGCTGTTTTTT. Its translation: CASSQEEGYTGELFF.